This T cell receptor (beta chain) was captured by sequencing in a study of T cell repertoires in cytomegalovirus infection. Per the germline V gene, CDR1 is MNHNY and CDR2 is SVGAGI (reference sequence). The CDR3 contains 18 residues. V dropped 8 bases and J dropped 1; count of bases not matched to a gene: 17. Study-wide points: In two of eight donors, the top clonotype was HLA-C-restricted CMV-specific.

TCRdb re-derived calls from the reads in MiXCR, one entry per CDR3 protein. The sample holds 900,000 to 950,000 distinct CDR3 sequences; approximately 31% are singletons and the top ten take roughly 13%. This clonotype was found a few times. Antigen unknown. V gene TRBV6-6 combines with J gene TRBJ1-1; 9 bases match TRBD1. The TCR was taken from a human donor in good health (CMV status not recorded). Some clones in this sample may be carry-over from other donors' samples. Sequenced material: cultured CD8+ T cells from PBMCs, taken from culture after CMV antigen stimulation. In DNA form, the CDR3 reads TGTGCCAGCCGCCCTGGTCGTATAGGGGACAGGGAGAACACTGAAGCTTTCTTT. This encodes CASRPGRIGDRENTEAFF.